These 7 T cell receptor beta chains originate from one sample sequenced in a study of OX40 agonist ivuxolimab in advanced cancers. The method was the immunoSEQ multiplex PCR assay. This is the immuneACCESS table as TCRdb keeps it, with only in-frame sequences that have V and J called. A part of the clones is gone; compared with another copy, unresolved V genes explain less than half, and the rest is unexplained. The sample records around 79,000 clones, 88% of which are singletons. The ten top clones hold approximately 0.81% of the sample. The sequencing used CD4+ or CD8+ T cells sorted from blood, collected in a trial of the OX40 agonist ivuxolimab. The receptor source for this set is an adult with an advanced solid tumor such as melanoma, head and neck, liver or kidney cancer.

V is TRBV11-1 and J is TRBJ1-1, with 7 nucleotides matching TRBD1. The CDR3 is 15 amino acids. The V gene's germline CDR1 is SGHAT and CDR2 FQDESV (reference sequence). V shed 3 bases and J 1 base; nucleotides not matched to a gene: 5. The CDR3 DNA follows: TGTGCCAGCAGCTTCTGGACAGGACGGAACACTGAAGCTTTCTTT. This sequence encodes CASSFWTGRNTEAFF.

This rearrangement joins TRBV19 to TRBJ1-4; 7 bases are shared with TRBD1. CDR1 is LNHDA and CDR2 is SQIVND in the germline V gene (reference sequence). Trimming cost V 6 bases and J 5 bases; bases outside gene matches: 6. This CDR3 is built from 14 residues. The CDR3: CASRPGQRNEKLFF. The CDR3 nucleotides read TGTGCCAGTAGGCCGGGACAGAGAAATGAAAAACTGTTTTTT.

This clone appeared once. The chain links TRBV19 to TRBJ1-2; perhaps TRBD1 as D (5 bases). V was cut by 7 bases and J by 2 bases, with 14 bases left in between. The CDR3 runs to 14 residues. Germline CDR1 reads LNHDA; CDR2 reads SQIVND (reference sequence). CDR3 in DNA: TGTGCCAGTATACCCCTCGGGGGGAACTATGGCTACACCTTC. Amino acid sequence: CASIPLGGNYGYTF.

This clone was observed a handful of times. J is TRBJ1-1 and V is TRBV20-1; 8 bases are a match to TRBD1. The germline V gene encodes CDR1 DFQATT and CDR2 SNEGSKA (reference sequence). V lost 7 bases and J lost 6; bases outside the gene matches: 4. The CDR3 is made up of 11 amino acids. CDR3 protein: CSGAQGAEAFF. In DNA, the CDR3 is TGCAGTGGAGCACAGGGGGCTGAAGCTTTCTTT.

The V gene is TRBV2, the J gene TRBJ2-7; maybe TRBD2 (7 bases). Germline CDR1 and CDR2: SNHLY and FYNNEI. The CDR3 spans 14 residues. V was pared by 9 bases and J by 0 bases, with 15 bases between. The CDR3 here is CASKGEGSSYEQYF. CDR3 DNA: TGTGCCAGTAAGGGGGAGGGGAGCTCCTACGAGCAGTACTTC.

V usage is TRBV5-4 and J usage is TRBJ2-2; 10 positions agree with TRBD2. With V trimmed by 4 bases and J by 5 bases, 11 bases remained unmatched. This CDR3 region has 17 residues. Germline loops: CDR1 SGHNT, CDR2 YYREEE (reference sequence). The DNA for the CDR3 is TGTGCCAGCAGCCCTGGTCGACTAGCGGGTTCTACCGGGGAGCTGTTTTTT. Its translation is CASSPGRLAGSTGELFF.

This clone was recorded once. The gene calls are TRBV7-9 and TRBJ2-1; 14 bases align to TRBD2. Germline CDR1 SEHNR, CDR2 FQNEAQ (reference sequence). The CDR3 sequence is 16 residues long. J gave up 8 bases and V 5 bases, and 8 bases lay outside the gene matches. CDR3: CASSEQGLAGAYEQFF. The CDR3 region has the DNA TGTGCCAGCAGCGAACAGGGACTAGCGGGAGCCTATGAGCAGTTCTTC.